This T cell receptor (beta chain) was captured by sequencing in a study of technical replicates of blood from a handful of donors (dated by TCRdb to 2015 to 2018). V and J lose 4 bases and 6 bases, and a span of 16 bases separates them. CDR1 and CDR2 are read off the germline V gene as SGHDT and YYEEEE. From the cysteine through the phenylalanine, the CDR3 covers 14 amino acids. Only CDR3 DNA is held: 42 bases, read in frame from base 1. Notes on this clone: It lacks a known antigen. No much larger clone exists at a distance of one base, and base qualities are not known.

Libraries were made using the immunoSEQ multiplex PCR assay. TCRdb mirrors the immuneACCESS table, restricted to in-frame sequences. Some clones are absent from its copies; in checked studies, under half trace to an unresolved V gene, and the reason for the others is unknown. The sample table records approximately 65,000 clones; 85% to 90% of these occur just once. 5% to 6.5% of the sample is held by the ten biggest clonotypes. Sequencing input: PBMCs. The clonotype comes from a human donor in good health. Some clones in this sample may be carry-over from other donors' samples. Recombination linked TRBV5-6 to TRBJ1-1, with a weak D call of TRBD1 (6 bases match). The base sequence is TGTGCCAGCAGCGCTACAACAGGGTACCCTGAAGCTTTCTTT. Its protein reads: CASSATTGYPEAFF.